Listed below are T cell receptor beta chains from one sample, sequenced in a study of cytomegalovirus exposure and HLA in healthy donors. Assay used: immunoSEQ multiplex PCR; TCRdb lists only in-frame clones, some missing. Among 110,000 to 150,000 clones listed, roughly 80% were seen once. The source material was PBMCs. The origin of the receptors is a man in his forties in good health and CMV-seronegative. Both conserved end residues are part of each CDR3.

V gene	J gene	CDR3 protein
TRBV27	-	CASSFLGAGGSSYEQYF
TRBV6-5	-	CASSYSLDSSYEQYF
TRBV6-5	TRBJ2-3	CASSTIAGATDTQYF
TRBV5-6	TRBJ2-1	CASSWNRGNEQFF
TRBV28	TRBJ1-3	CATYRGLGYTIYF
TRBV5-4	TRBJ1-4	CASSLKTENEKLFF
TRBV5-6	TRBJ1-3	CASSPTGAIGNTIYF
TRBV6-5	TRBJ1-4	CASSYDRGSDEKLFF
TRBV6-5	TRBJ2-1	CASSYFGQGTEQFF
TRBV27	TRBJ1-6	CASSQKGTGTGFVSPLHF
TRBV5-1	TRBJ2-5	CASSLASGIQETQYF
TRBV5-1	TRBJ1-2	CASSFEGQISGYTF
TRBV4-3	TRBJ1-6	CASSQDFKGAHSPLHF
TRBV6-5	TRBJ2-7	CASSYTGSYEQYF
TRBV11-2	TRBJ1-1	CASSLKGVRRLNTEAFF
TRBV9	TRBJ2-7	CASSVGQGGPDEQYF
TRBV5-4	TRBJ1-2	CASTPQGAYGYTF
TRBV9	TRBJ1-2	CASSQDSDSRYGYTF
TRBV5-4	TRBJ2-5	CASSLEGTSGAQETQYF
TRBV2	TRBJ1-6	CASIETGLYNSPLHF
TRBV6-1	TRBJ1-2	CASSEVSWAGGGYTF
TRBV7-9	TRBJ1-6	CASSLTGSDGYSPLHF
TRBV5-1	TRBJ1-3	CASGTGNSGNTIYF
TRBV11-3	TRBJ2-2	CASSLGRGGNTGELFF
TRBV10-3	TRBJ2-7	CAISDPGGRASYEQYF
TRBV13	TRBJ1-1	CASSLGQLNTEAFF
TRBV7-9	TRBJ1-1	CSSSLISGRGTEAFF
TRBV7-3	TRBJ2-3	CASSFRGEMSDTQYF
TRBV5-4	TRBJ2-7	CASSLPGQGTYEQYF
TRBV7-6	TRBJ1-2	CASSSQLQGNGYTF
TRBV19	TRBJ1-6	CASKQGASSYNSPLHF
TRBV2	TRBJ2-1	CVSSAGGYAYNEQFF
TRBV5-1	TRBJ1-4	CASSPDRGEEKLFF
TRBV5-1	TRBJ1-4	CASSRSTGQLYEKLFF
TRBV2	TRBJ1-1	CASFEGPTVNTEAFF
TRBV27	TRBJ2-7	CASSLYPGEQYF
TRBV7-9	TRBJ1-1	CASSLAGVTNTEAFF
TRBV2	TRBJ2-6	CASSEWGQGANVLTF
TRBV6-5	TRBJ1-1	CASGRQGDTEAFF
TRBV6-5	TRBJ2-2	CASSLQGTNTGELFF
TRBV14	TRBJ2-2	CASSPRQGGELFF
TRBV4-1	TRBJ2-3	CASSQEDRGTDTQYF
TRBV15	TRBJ2-3	CATSEPRRGGITSTDTQYF
TRBV7-3	TRBJ1-1	CASSSTGVNTEAFF
TRBV9	TRBJ2-3	CASNKGNTDTQYF
TRBV7-9	TRBJ1-5	CASSLGREYNQPQHF
TRBV19	TRBJ2-1	CASRGANEQFF
TRBV28	TRBJ1-1	CASRSPGVGSTEAFF
TRBV23-1	TRBJ2-2	CASSQSAGDYTGELFF
TRBV5-1	TRBJ2-5	CASSLATGQETQYF
TRBV5-4	TRBJ1-2	CASSSGQGVSYHHYGYTF
TRBV6-1	TRBJ1-4	CASGRVGTNEKLFF